The rows below give T cell receptor beta chains drawn from one sample of a study of blood T cell repertoires in COVID-19. Repertoires were generated with immunoSEQ multiplex PCR, while TCRdb's copy carries only in-frame clones and drops some. Counted here are hundreds of thousands of clones, 70% to 90% occurring once; the ten biggest clones make up approximately 2.5%. Sequences were obtained from peripheral blood. Source of these receptors: a woman aged 65 to 85 with active or convalescent COVID-19. Both conserved end residues are part of each CDR3. D genes are given only for firm matches. A row's size may be missing; if present it is once, few, many or a size class.

v_gene: TRBV6-6; j_gene: TRBJ1-1; abundance: .; d_gene: .; CDR3nt: TGTGCCAGCAGACAGGAGTCTGAAGCTTTCTTT; CDR3aa: CASRQESEAFF
v_gene: TRBV27; j_gene: TRBJ2-5; abundance: .; d_gene: .; CDR3nt: TGTGCCAGCAGCTCCCCTATGAGGAGGGGTATCCAAGAGACCCAGTACTTC; CDR3aa: CASSSPMRRGIQETQYF
v_gene: TRBV6-4; j_gene: TRBJ2-1; abundance: once; d_gene: .; CDR3nt: TGTGCCAGCAGTGAAGGGGGAAGCTCCTACAATGAGCAGTTCTTC; CDR3aa: CASSEGGSSYNEQFF
v_gene: TRBV21-1; j_gene: TRBJ1-5; abundance: .; d_gene: .; CDR3nt: TGTGCCAGCAGAATGATAGGACAGGGTTCGGGTCAGCCCCAGCATTTT; CDR3aa: CASRMIGQGSGQPQHF
v_gene: TRBV5-4; j_gene: TRBJ2-7; abundance: .; d_gene: TRBD1; CDR3nt: TGTGCCAGCAGCTTTCCTAGACAGGGGGCGGACGAGCAGTACTTC; CDR3aa: CASSFPRQGADEQYF
v_gene: TRBV11-2; j_gene: TRBJ2-5; abundance: many; d_gene: .; CDR3nt: TGTGCCAGCAGCTTAGGAGGGTACGAGACCCAGTACTTC; CDR3aa: CASSLGGYETQYF
v_gene: TRBV14; j_gene: TRBJ2-5; abundance: .; d_gene: .; CDR3nt: TGTGCCAGCAGCCAAGGGGACCGGGACTCCCTCCTCCAAGAGACCCAGTACTTC; CDR3aa: CASSQGDRDSLLQETQYF
v_gene: TRBV7-9; j_gene: TRBJ1-6; abundance: .; d_gene: TRBD1; CDR3nt: TGTGCCAGCAGCTGGGGACAGGGTTACTCACCCCTCCACTTT; CDR3aa: CASSWGQGYSPLHF
v_gene: TRBV5-5; j_gene: TRBJ2-7; abundance: .; d_gene: TRBD2; CDR3nt: TGTGCCAGCACCAACTCCCCCGGGGGGGCCTACGAGCAGTACTTC; CDR3aa: CASTNSPGGAYEQYF
v_gene: TRBV6-5; j_gene: TRBJ2-1; abundance: .; d_gene: .; CDR3nt: TGTGCCAGCAGTTACAGCACCGAGAGGGTTAGCAATGAGCAGTTCTTC; CDR3aa: CASSYSTERVSNEQFF
v_gene: TRBV14; j_gene: TRBJ2-5; abundance: .; d_gene: .; CDR3nt: TGTGCCAGCAGCCAAGATAAGTGGGGGCTTATAGAGACCCAGTACTTC; CDR3aa: CASSQDKWGLIETQYF
v_gene: TRBV20-1; j_gene: TRBJ1-1; abundance: few; d_gene: .; CDR3nt: TGCAGTGCGGACAGTGACACTGAAGCTTTCTTT; CDR3aa: CSADSDTEAFF
v_gene: TRBV5-1; j_gene: TRBJ2-1; abundance: .; d_gene: TRBD2; CDR3nt: TGCGCCAGCAGCTTGTGGGAGGGTTTTAATGAGCAGTTCTTC; CDR3aa: CASSLWEGFNEQFF
v_gene: TRBV4-1; j_gene: TRBJ2-1; abundance: .; d_gene: .; CDR3nt: TGCGCCAGCGCCCCCCCGGGGTCACTCAATGAGCAGTTCTTC; CDR3aa: CASAPPGSLNEQFF
v_gene: TRBV18; j_gene: TRBJ2-2; abundance: .; d_gene: .; CDR3nt: TGTGCCAGCTCACCACCGGCCCGGGAGAACACCGGGGAGCTGTTTTTT; CDR3aa: CASSPPARENTGELFF
v_gene: TRBV4-2; j_gene: TRBJ2-2; abundance: .; d_gene: TRBD2; CDR3nt: TGTGCCAGCAGCCAAGCAGCGGGAGAGGTTGCCGGGGAGCTGTTTTTT; CDR3aa: CASSQAAGEVAGELFF
v_gene: TRBV11-1; j_gene: TRBJ2-5; abundance: .; d_gene: TRBD1; CDR3nt: TGTGCCAGCAGCTTCCTGCCAAACAGGGGGGAGACCCAGTACTTC; CDR3aa: CASSFLPNRGETQYF
v_gene: TRBV5-1; j_gene: TRBJ2-7; abundance: .; d_gene: TRBD1; CDR3nt: TGCGCCAGCAGCTTGGTAGGACAGGCGTCAGTAGGGAGGTACTTC; CDR3aa: CASSLVGQASVGRYF
v_gene: TRBV25-1; j_gene: TRBJ1-1; abundance: .; d_gene: .; CDR3nt: TGTGCCAGCAGTGAATGGGGGGGAGGCACTGAAGCTTTCTTT; CDR3aa: CASSEWGGGTEAFF
v_gene: TRBV19; j_gene: TRBJ2-5; abundance: .; d_gene: .; CDR3nt: TGTGCCAGTAGTATAGGTCCCGGGACACCAGGGGAGACCCAGTACTTC; CDR3aa: CASSIGPGTPGETQYF
v_gene: TRBV19; j_gene: TRBJ2-7; abundance: few; d_gene: .; CDR3nt: TGTGCCAGTAGTATAGATTCCGACTCACTAGCCTACGAGCAGTACTTC; CDR3aa: CASSIDSDSLAYEQYF
v_gene: TRBV6-6; j_gene: TRBJ2-1; abundance: .; d_gene: .; CDR3nt: TGTGCCAGCAGTTCGACTGATAATGAGCAGTTCTTC; CDR3aa: CASSSTDNEQFF
v_gene: TRBV5-1; j_gene: TRBJ2-2; abundance: .; d_gene: TRBD2; CDR3nt: TGCGCCAGCAGCCTGGGGACTAGCGGATCAGCCGGGGAGCTGTTTTTT; CDR3aa: CASSLGTSGSAGELFF
v_gene: TRBV10-3; j_gene: TRBJ2-1; abundance: .; d_gene: TRBD2; CDR3nt: TGTGCCATCAGTGTCACTGCGGGAGGGGCCTACAATGAGCAGTTCTTC; CDR3aa: CAISVTAGGAYNEQFF
v_gene: TRBV12-2; j_gene: TRBJ2-7; abundance: .; d_gene: .; CDR3nt: TGTGCAAGTCGCTCGTCGGCTAGCGGGAGGGAGGCCGAGCAGTACTTC; CDR3aa: CASRSSASGREAEQYF
v_gene: TRBV5-1; j_gene: TRBJ2-5; abundance: .; d_gene: .; CDR3nt: TGCGCCAGCAGACCAAGAATCCCGGGAGCCGCACGGGAGACCCAGTACTTC; CDR3aa: CASRPRIPGAARETQYF
v_gene: TRBV3-1/TRBV3-2; j_gene: TRBJ2-2; abundance: .; d_gene: TRBD2; CDR3nt: TGTGCCAGCAGGGGGCGGGAGTTCGGCACCGGGGAGCTGTTTTTT; CDR3aa: CASRGREFGTGELFF
v_gene: TRBV29-1; j_gene: TRBJ1-1; abundance: .; d_gene: .; CDR3nt: TGCAGCGCCTTAGGCAGGTCTGAAGCTTTCTTT; CDR3aa: CSALGRSEAFF
v_gene: TRBV9; j_gene: TRBJ2-2; abundance: .; d_gene: .; CDR3nt: TGTGCCAGCCAACTAGGTTTGAACACCGGGGAGCTGTTTTTT; CDR3aa: CASQLGLNTGELFF
v_gene: TRBV7-6; j_gene: TRBJ2-2; abundance: .; d_gene: TRBD2; CDR3nt: TGTGCCAGCAGCCGTCGACTAGCCATTATCTCGAACACCGGGGAGCTGTTTTTT; CDR3aa: CASSRRLAIISNTGELFF
v_gene: TRBV6-1; j_gene: TRBJ1-4; abundance: .; d_gene: .; CDR3nt: TGTGCCAGCATAAGTAGTGAAAAACTGTTTTTT; CDR3aa: CASISSEKLFF
v_gene: TRBV7-9; j_gene: TRBJ1-1; abundance: .; d_gene: .; CDR3nt: TGTGCCAGCAGCTTAGGTCAGGGGACTGAAGCTTTCTTT; CDR3aa: CASSLGQGTEAFF
v_gene: TRBV28; j_gene: TRBJ2-2; abundance: .; d_gene: TRBD2; CDR3nt: TGTGCCAGCAGTTTGGACTGGGGAGCTAGCGGGAGGAACACCGGGGAGCTGTTTTTT; CDR3aa: CASSLDWGASGRNTGELFF
v_gene: TRBV28; j_gene: TRBJ2-3; abundance: .; d_gene: .; CDR3nt: TGTGCCAGCACCCAGGGGACCTCAGATACGCAGTATTTT; CDR3aa: CASTQGTSDTQYF
v_gene: TRBV30; j_gene: TRBJ1-4; abundance: few; d_gene: .; CDR3nt: TGTGCCTGGAGTGTACATGGTGAAAAACTGTTTTTT; CDR3aa: CAWSVHGEKLFF
v_gene: TRBV9; j_gene: TRBJ1-1; abundance: .; d_gene: .; CDR3nt: TGTGCCAGCAGCGCCACGCGGAACACTGAAGCTTTCTTT; CDR3aa: CASSATRNTEAFF
v_gene: TRBV5-4; j_gene: TRBJ1-4; abundance: .; d_gene: .; CDR3nt: TGTGCCAGCAGCCGGACAGTCGGGGATGAAAAACTGTTTTTT; CDR3aa: CASSRTVGDEKLFF
v_gene: TRBV5-4; j_gene: TRBJ2-3; abundance: .; d_gene: TRBD2; CDR3nt: TGTGCCAGCAGCTTGGGACTAGCGGGGGCAGATACGCAGTATTTT; CDR3aa: CASSLGLAGADTQYF
v_gene: TRBV3-1/TRBV3-2; j_gene: TRBJ2-7; abundance: .; d_gene: .; CDR3nt: TGTGCCAGCAGCCAAGATCAGGCATACGAGCAGTACTTC; CDR3aa: CASSQDQAYEQYF
v_gene: TRBV6-2/TRBV6-3; j_gene: TRBJ2-3; abundance: .; d_gene: TRBD1; CDR3nt: TGTGCCAGCAGCCTGTCCCTGACAGGGCTCAAAGACACAGATACGCAGTATTTT; CDR3aa: CASSLSLTGLKDTDTQYF
v_gene: TRBV7-9; j_gene: TRBJ2-6; abundance: .; d_gene: .; CDR3nt: TGTGCCAGCAGCTTAAGGGTGTCAGGGTCTGGGGCCAACGTCCTGACTTTC; CDR3aa: CASSLRVSGSGANVLTF
v_gene: TRBV29-1; j_gene: TRBJ2-1; abundance: .; d_gene: TRBD2; CDR3nt: TGCAGCGTTGAAGGAGTGGGAGGGCCGTCCTCCCACAATGAGCAGTTCTTC; CDR3aa: CSVEGVGGPSSHNEQFF
v_gene: TRBV4-3; j_gene: TRBJ1-2; abundance: .; d_gene: .; CDR3nt: TGCGCCAGCAGCCAGGAGGGACGTACTAACTATGGCTACACCTTC; CDR3aa: CASSQEGRTNYGYTF
v_gene: TRBV3-1/TRBV3-2; j_gene: TRBJ1-2; abundance: many; d_gene: .; CDR3nt: TGTGCCAGCAGCCAAGATGCGGACAGACACTATGGCTACACCTTC; CDR3aa: CASSQDADRHYGYTF
v_gene: TRBV12-3/TRBV12-4; j_gene: TRBJ1-2; abundance: few; d_gene: .; CDR3nt: TGTGCCAGCACCTGGGGGGGATATGGCTACACCTTC; CDR3aa: CASTWGGYGYTF
v_gene: TRBV6-5; j_gene: TRBJ1-2; abundance: .; d_gene: .; CDR3nt: TGTGCCAGCAGTTACTCCCCAGATTATGGCTACACCTTC; CDR3aa: CASSYSPDYGYTF
v_gene: TRBV5-6; j_gene: TRBJ2-2; abundance: .; d_gene: .; CDR3nt: TGTGCCAGCAGCCCAGACTACACCGGGGAGCTGTTTTTT; CDR3aa: CASSPDYTGELFF
v_gene: TRBV15; j_gene: TRBJ2-5; abundance: .; d_gene: .; CDR3nt: TGTGCCACCAGCAGAGACAGGTACCAAGAGACCCAGTACTTC; CDR3aa: CATSRDRYQETQYF
v_gene: TRBV6-5; j_gene: TRBJ2-7; abundance: .; d_gene: TRBD2; CDR3nt: TGTGCCAGCAGGGGCGGGGGGCTCTCCTACGAGCAGTACTTC; CDR3aa: CASRGGGLSYEQYF
v_gene: TRBV7-8; j_gene: TRBJ1-5; abundance: few; d_gene: .; CDR3nt: TGTGCCAGCAGCTTAGGACAGAATCAGCCCCAGCATTTT; CDR3aa: CASSLGQNQPQHF
v_gene: TRBV28; j_gene: TRBJ2-3; abundance: .; d_gene: TRBD2; CDR3nt: TGTGCCAGCAGTTTACGCCGATCGGGAGGGTCGAGCACAGATACGCAGTATTTT; CDR3aa: CASSLRRSGGSSTDTQYF
v_gene: TRBV5-1; j_gene: TRBJ2-2; abundance: .; d_gene: TRBD1; CDR3nt: TGCGCCAGCAGCTATCAGACTGGGACAGGGATCCAGAGCGGGGAGCTGTTTTTT; CDR3aa: CASSYQTGTGIQSGELFF
v_gene: TRBV25-1; j_gene: TRBJ1-1; abundance: .; d_gene: .; CDR3nt: TGTGCCAGCAGTGGACAGCCGAACACTGAAGCTTTCTTT; CDR3aa: CASSGQPNTEAFF
v_gene: TRBV19; j_gene: TRBJ2-7; abundance: few; d_gene: TRBD2; CDR3nt: TGTGCCAGTAGTGTCTCGAGCGGGAGGATCTACGAGCAGTACTTC; CDR3aa: CASSVSSGRIYEQYF
v_gene: TRBV28; j_gene: TRBJ2-2; abundance: .; d_gene: TRBD2; CDR3nt: TGTGCCAGCCTTAACCCCAGACTAGCGGGAGGTTCGTTAGCCGGGGAGCTGTTTTTT; CDR3aa: CASLNPRLAGGSLAGELFF